This entry lists 25 T cell receptor beta chains sequenced from one sample in a study of identifying expanded T cells in peripheral blood. Assay: immunoSEQ multiplex PCR; the TCRdb copy retains only in-frame clones and omits some. Counted here are about 81,000 clones, about four fifths occurring once; the ten biggest clones make up less than 20%. Sample: blood. The receptors stem from a person aged 18 to 70 in good health.

This clone came up a few times. The chain joins TRBV4-1 to TRBJ2-1; 9 bases line up with TRBD2. J lost 8 bases, V lost 3 bases, and 8 bases had no gene match. Germline V gene lookup returns CDR1 MGHRA and CDR2 YSYEKL. The CDR3 has 15 residues. CDR3 residues: CASSQSGRSSDEQFF. The CDR3 DNA reads as TGCGCCAGCAGCCAGAGCGGGAGGTCATCGGATGAGCAGTTCTTC.

The chain links TRBV2 to TRBJ1-5, with 10 bases that match TRBD1. V lost 7 bases to trimming and J lost 5 bases; unmatched junction nucleotides: 5. Per the germline V gene, CDR1 is SNHLY and CDR2 is FYNNEI. The CDR3 runs 14 residues. CDR3 in DNA: TGTGCCAGCAAGCCGGGACAGGGGCATCAGCCCCAGCATTTT. Translated: CASKPGQGHQPQHF.

This clone was observed a few times. The chain combines TRBV7-2 with TRBJ2-3; a possible D gene is TRBD1 (5 bases). The CDR3 totals 16 residues. From germline, CDR1 is SGHTA and CDR2 FQGNSA. V was cut by 1 base and J by 2 bases, with 13 bases left in between. The CDR3 loop reads CASSLGSAGHTDTQYF. DNA for the CDR3: TGTGCCAGCAGCTTAGGCTCGGCAGGGCACACAGATACGCAGTATTTT.

The gene calls are TRBV21-1 and TRBJ2-7; TRBD1, the D gene given by the table, was not confirmed from the DNA. TRBV21-1 is termed a pseudogene. The CDR3 length is 17 residues. Here the CDR3 reads CASSSTTGGASFDEQYF. The CDR3 DNA is TGTGCCAGCAGCTCAACGACAGGGGGCGCTTCTTTCGACGAGCAGTACTTC.

The chain is built from TRBV9 and TRBJ1-1; D not resolved. The V gene lost 0 bases and the J gene lost 5 bases, with 17 bases spanning the gap. The CDR3 is 16 residues long. Germline loops: CDR1 SGDLS, CDR2 YYNGEE. The CDR3 loop is CASSVGAFSGDTEAFF. In nucleotides, the CDR3 is TGTGCCAGCAGCGTAGGGGCATTCTCTGGGGATACTGAAGCTTTCTTT.

This clone was counted once. The chain combines TRBV29-1 with TRBJ2-7, with D perhaps assigned TRBD1 or TRBD2 (5 bases each). Germline loops: CDR1 SQVTM, CDR2 ANQGSEA. CDR3 length equals 15 residues. The V end lost 3 bases, the J end lost 3 bases, and 18 bases lay between the germline ends. The CDR3 loop is CSVEFSGTSVYEQYF. The DNA of the CDR3 is TGCAGCGTTGAGTTCTCAGGGACCTCCGTCTACGAGCAGTACTTC.

This chain joins TRBV6-4 and TRBJ1-1, with D possibly matching TRBD1 (5 bases). Germline CDR1 reads MRHNA; CDR2 reads SNTAGT. The V gene lost 6 bases and the J gene lost 1 base, with 9 bases spanning the gap. The CDR3 is 13 amino acids. Written as DNA, the CDR3 is TGTGCCAGCAGCGACAGCTGGAACACTGAAGCTTTCTTT. Protein product: CASSDSWNTEAFF.

This sequence joins TRBV28 and TRBJ1-5; 8 bases are shared with TRBD1. Germline V lookup: CDR1 MDHEN, CDR2 SYDVKM. The V segment lost 3 bases and the J segment 0 bases; nucleotides outside the gene matches: 10. This CDR3 has 18 amino acids. CDR3 sequence: CASSLDREGVYSNQPQHF. The DNA of the CDR3 is TGTGCCAGCAGTTTGGACAGGGAAGGGGTTTATAGCAATCAGCCCCAGCATTTT. The whole variable domain, remainder taken from reference TRBV28 and TRBJ1-5, is DVKVTQSSRYLVKRTGEKVFLECVQDMDHENMFWYRQDPGLGLRLIYFSYDVKMKEKGDIPEGYSVSREKKERFSLILESASTNQTSMYLCASSLDREGVYSNQPQHFGDGTRLSIL.

The chain links TRBV4-1 to TRBJ2-2; the D is unclear. V dropped 0 bases and J dropped 2 bases, with 1 base sitting between them. This CDR3 has 13 residues. CDR1 is MGHRA, CDR2 YSYEKL, per germline. The CDR3 spells CASSQENTGELFF. In DNA form, the CDR3 reads TGCGCCAGCAGCCAAGAAAACACCGGGGAGCTGTTTTTT.

The chain uses TRBV6-6 and TRBJ1-5, with 8 bases aligning to TRBD1. CDR3 length equals 13 residues. Looked up from germline, CDR1 is MNHNY and CDR2 is SVGAGI (reference sequence). V lost 11 bases, J lost 4 bases, and 7 bases stayed unmatched. The CDR3 nucleotides read TGTGCCGGACACAGGGGGGCGAATCAGCCCCAGCATTTT. Encoded protein: CAGHRGANQPQHF.

The chain uses TRBV14 and TRBJ2-2, with TRBD2 identical over 9 bases. In germline, CDR1 is SGHDN, CDR2 FVKESK. This CDR3 spans 15 amino acids. Germline trimming cut 6 bases from V and 7 bases from J; bases unmatched to any gene: 9. The CDR3 reads CASRVAGAPSGELFF. CDR3 in DNA: TGTGCCAGCAGGGTAGCGGGAGCCCCGAGCGGGGAGCTGTTTTTT. The full variable domain, its missing parts supplied by reference TRBV14 and TRBJ2-2, is EAGVTQFPSHSVIEKGQTVTLRCDPISGHDNLYWYRRVMGKEIKFLLHFVKESKQDESGMPNNRFLAERTGGTYSTLKVQPAELEDSGVYFCASRVAGAPSGELFFGEGSRLTVL.

The CDR3 DNA is TGTGCCAGCAGCGTAGCTAGGGAAGGTGCGAACACCGGGGAGCTGTTTTTT. This translates into CASSVAREGANTGELFF. This chain joins TRBV9 and TRBJ2-2, with D unclear. The CDR3 consists of 17 residues. Germline CDR1 SGDLS, CDR2 YYNGEE. Deletions cut 0 bases from V and 0 bases from J, with 12 bases between.

This clone was counted a single time. CDR3 amino acids: CARSLQVAGGSSYNEQFF. For the CDR3, the DNA is TGTGCCAGAAGCTTGCAGGTAGCGGGAGGAAGCTCCTACAATGAGCAGTTCTTC. V gene TRBV5-3 combines with J gene TRBJ2-1; 10 nucleotides match TRBD2. TRBV5-3 is treated as an ORF (open reading frame) with a function not yet certain. V lost 1 base, J lost 0 bases, and 7 bases stayed unmatched. This CDR3 has 18 amino acids.

This clone has just a few counts. The chain employs TRBV18 and TRBJ1-4; TRBD1 aligns across 8 bases. The CDR3 is made up of 15 amino acids. Germline loops: CDR1 KGHSH, CDR2 LQKENI. V trimming: 6 bases; J trimming: 6 bases; junction bases outside the gene matches: 9. The CDR3 sequence: CASSSDRGEYEKLFF. Written as DNA, the CDR3 is TGTGCCAGCTCGTCTGACAGGGGAGAATATGAAAAACTGTTTTTT.

V usage is TRBV28 and J usage is TRBJ2-1; 8 bases are a match to TRBD2. From germline, CDR1 is MDHEN and CDR2 SYDVKM. The CDR3 has 16 residues. Trimming removed 5 bases from V and 10 bases from J; junction bases left unmatched: 16. In DNA, the CDR3 is TGTGCCAGCAGTGCTTCCCGGGCGGGGGGTTTTCGAGAGCAGTTCTTC. It is translated as CASSASRAGGFREQFF.

This chain uses TRBV7-9 with TRBJ2-1; D gene uncertain. The CDR3 totals 14 residues. Trimming removed 0 bases at V and 6 bases at J, with 9 bases between. The germline V gene encodes CDR1 SEHNR and CDR2 FQNEAQ (reference sequence). DNA for the CDR3: TGTGCCAGCAGCTTAGCGAGACCCGGCAATGAGCAGTTCTTC. This gives the protein CASSLARPGNEQFF.

This chain links TRBV11-3 with TRBJ2-5; D is perhaps TRBD2 (5 bases). The germline CDR1 and CDR2 sequences are SGHNT and YENEEA. The CDR3 has 14 amino acids. Trimming left V 1 base short and J 2 bases short, with 8 bases between. The CDR3 sequence: CASSLGTRQETQYF. The CDR3 nucleotides are TGTGCCAGCAGCTTAGGGACTCGGCAAGAGACCCAGTACTTC.

The chain recombines TRBV5-1 with TRBJ2-7; 8 positions match TRBD1. CDR3 length equals 14 residues. Germline assignment: CDR1 SGHRS and CDR2 YFSETQ. After removal of 2 bases from V and 4 bases from J, the junction contained 5 bases not matched to a gene. CDR3 amino acids: CASSFQGAAYEQYF. The CDR3 nucleotides are TGCGCCAGCAGCTTCCAGGGGGCGGCTTACGAGCAGTACTTC.

The rearrangement joins TRBV27 to TRBJ2-3; D possibly matches TRBD1 or TRBD2 (5 bases each). The CDR3 has 16 residues. From germline, CDR1 is MNHEY and CDR2 SMNVEV (reference sequence). V shed 4 bases and J shed 6 bases, with 20 bases lying between them. CDR3 sequence (DNA): TGTGCCAGCAGTTATACGGGACCCCGGGGTGTGGATACGCAGTATTTT. Amino acid sequence: CASSYTGPRGVDTQYF.

The chain recombines TRBV29-1 with TRBJ2-3; 7 nucleotides line up with TRBD2. V trimming: 6 bases; J trimming: 2 bases; junction bases outside the gene matches: 14. The V gene's germline CDR1 is SQVTM and CDR2 ANQGSEA. This CDR3 region has 16 residues. CDR3 region: CSVVPSRERITDTQYF. CDR3 nucleotide sequence: TGCAGCGTAGTTCCTTCGCGGGAGCGAATCACAGATACGCAGTATTTT.

This chain joins TRBV18 and TRBJ2-7; 11 positions agree with TRBD2. From germline, CDR1 is KGHSH and CDR2 LQKENI. This CDR3 has 14 amino acids. V shed 6 bases, J shed 4 bases, and the junction held 5 bases outside the gene matches. This CDR3 is CASSVAGGQYEQYF. The CDR3 DNA is TGTGCCAGCTCGGTAGCGGGAGGGCAATACGAGCAGTACTTC.

The CDR3 protein is CASLSSLNEKLFF. CDR3 nucleotides: TGTGCCAGCCTGTCCTCGCTTAATGAAAAACTGTTTTTT. The rearrangement joins TRBV25-1 to TRBJ1-4, with D hard to call. The germline V and J ends were trimmed by 8 bases and 4 bases, with 11 bases remaining between them. This CDR3 contains 13 residues. Germline V CDR1 and CDR2: MGHDK, SYGVNS.

V and J are TRBV7-9 and TRBJ1-1, with D possibly being TRBD1 (5 bases). The V end lost 5 bases, the J end lost 1 base, and 11 bases lay between the germline ends. Germline CDR1 is SEHNR and CDR2 is FQNEAQ (reference sequence). The CDR3 runs to 14 residues. This CDR3 is CASSPGRWNTEAFF. The CDR3 nucleotides are TGTGCCAGCAGCCCGGGACGCTGGAACACTGAAGCTTTCTTT.

The gene calls are TRBV27 and TRBJ2-2, with D possibly called TRBD1 or TRBD2 (5 bases each). CDR1 and CDR2 (germline): MNHEY, SMNVEV (reference sequence). The CDR3 loop spans 18 amino acids. Between the trimmed V and J ends, which lost 5 bases and 4 bases, there was a span of 23 bases. The CDR3 DNA reads as TGTGCCAGCAGTGCCCTAAAAGGGGAGCGAGGGTTCACCGGGGAGCTGTTTTTT. Encoded protein: CASSALKGERGFTGELFF.

This clone has a single count. The CDR3 loop reads CASVERGSFPGEQYF. Here the CDR3 DNA reads TGTGCCAGCGTTGAGAGGGGGAGCTTCCCTGGTGAGCAGTACTTC. The chain is built from TRBV6-1 and TRBJ2-7; the D gene is possibly TRBD1 (6 bases). The length of the CDR3 is 15 residues. Trimming pared 8 bases from V and 7 bases from J, leaving 24 bases between. Germline V gene lookup returns CDR1 MNHNS and CDR2 SASEGT.